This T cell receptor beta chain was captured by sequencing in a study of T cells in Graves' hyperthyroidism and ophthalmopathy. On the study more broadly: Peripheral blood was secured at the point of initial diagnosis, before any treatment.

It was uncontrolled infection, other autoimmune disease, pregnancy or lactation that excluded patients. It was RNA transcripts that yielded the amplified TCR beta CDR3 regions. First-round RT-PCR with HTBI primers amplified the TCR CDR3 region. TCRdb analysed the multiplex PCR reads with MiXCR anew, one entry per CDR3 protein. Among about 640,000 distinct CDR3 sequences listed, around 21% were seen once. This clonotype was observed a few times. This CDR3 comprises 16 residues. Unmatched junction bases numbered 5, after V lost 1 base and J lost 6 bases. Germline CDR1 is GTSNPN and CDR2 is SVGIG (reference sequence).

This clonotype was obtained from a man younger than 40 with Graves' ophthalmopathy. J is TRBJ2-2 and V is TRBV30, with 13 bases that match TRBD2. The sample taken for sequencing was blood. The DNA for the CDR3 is TGTGCCTGGAGTGGAACACTAGCGGGAGGGCCCGGGGAGCTGTTTTTT. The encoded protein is CAWSGTLAGGPGELFF.